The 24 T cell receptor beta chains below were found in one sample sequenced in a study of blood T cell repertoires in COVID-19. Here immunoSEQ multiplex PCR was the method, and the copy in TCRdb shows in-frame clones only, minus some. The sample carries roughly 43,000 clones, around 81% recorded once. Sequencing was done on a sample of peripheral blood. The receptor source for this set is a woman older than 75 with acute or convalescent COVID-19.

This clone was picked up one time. In DNA, the CDR3 is TGTGCCAGCAGCGCCGGGACTAGCGGGGGAACAGGGGAGACCCAGTACTTC. As protein: CASSAGTSGGTGETQYF. V is TRBV7-9 and J is TRBJ2-5, with 14 bases lining up with TRBD2. The germline V gene encodes CDR1 SEHNR and CDR2 FQNEAQ (reference sequence). Trimming cost V 5 bases and J 5 bases; bases outside gene matches: 10. The CDR3 covers 17 residues.

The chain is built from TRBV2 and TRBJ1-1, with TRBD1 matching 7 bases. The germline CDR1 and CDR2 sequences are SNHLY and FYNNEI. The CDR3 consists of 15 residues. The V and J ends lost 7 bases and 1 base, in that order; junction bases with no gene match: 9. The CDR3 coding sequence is TGTGCCAGCACCACTGACAGGGACGGGAACACTGAAGCTTTCTTT. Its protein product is CASTTDRDGNTEAFF.

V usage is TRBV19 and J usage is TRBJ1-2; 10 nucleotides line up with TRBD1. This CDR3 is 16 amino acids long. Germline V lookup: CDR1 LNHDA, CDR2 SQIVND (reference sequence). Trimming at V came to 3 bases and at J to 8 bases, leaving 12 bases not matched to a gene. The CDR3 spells CASSISPPDRGHGYTF. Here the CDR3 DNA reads TGTGCCAGTAGTATTTCCCCACCCGACAGGGGGCACGGCTACACCTTC.

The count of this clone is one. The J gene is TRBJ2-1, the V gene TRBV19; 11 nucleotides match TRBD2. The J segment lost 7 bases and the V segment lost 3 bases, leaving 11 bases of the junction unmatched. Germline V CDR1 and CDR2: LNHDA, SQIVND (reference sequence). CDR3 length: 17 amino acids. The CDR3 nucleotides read TGTGCCAGTAGTATCCGGGGAGGGACTAGCGGATTAAATGAGCAGTTCTTC. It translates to CASSIRGGTSGLNEQFF.

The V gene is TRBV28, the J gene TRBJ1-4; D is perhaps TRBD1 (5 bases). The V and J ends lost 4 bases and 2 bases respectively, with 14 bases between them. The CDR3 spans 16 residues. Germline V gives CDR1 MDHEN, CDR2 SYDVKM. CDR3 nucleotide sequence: TGTGCCAGCAGTTCCCCAAGGGGATCGACTAATGAAAAACTGTTTTTT. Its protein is CASSSPRGSTNEKLFF.

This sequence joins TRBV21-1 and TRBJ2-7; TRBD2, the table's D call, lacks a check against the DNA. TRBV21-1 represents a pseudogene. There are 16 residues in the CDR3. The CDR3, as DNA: TGTGCCAGCAGCAAAGGGGCGACTAGCGATTCCTACGAGCAGTACTTC. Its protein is CASSKGATSDSYEQYF.

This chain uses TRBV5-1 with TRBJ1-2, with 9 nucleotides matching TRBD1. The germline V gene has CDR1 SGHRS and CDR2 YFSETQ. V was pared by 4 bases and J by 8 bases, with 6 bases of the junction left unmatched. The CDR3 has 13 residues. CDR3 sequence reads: CASSPTGGEGYTF. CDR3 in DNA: TGCGCCAGCAGCCCGACAGGGGGAGAAGGCTACACCTTC. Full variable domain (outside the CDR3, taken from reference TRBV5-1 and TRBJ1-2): KAGVTQTPRYLIKTRGQQVTLSCSPISGHRSVSWYQQTPGQGLQFLFEYFSETQRNKGNFPGRFSGRQFSNSRSEMNVSTLELGDSALYLCASSPTGGEGYTFGSGTRLTVV.

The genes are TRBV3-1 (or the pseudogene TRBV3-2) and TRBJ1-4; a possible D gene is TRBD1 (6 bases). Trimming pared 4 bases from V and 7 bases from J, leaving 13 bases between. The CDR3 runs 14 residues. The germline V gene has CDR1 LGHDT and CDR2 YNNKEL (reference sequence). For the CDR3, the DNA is TGTGCCAGCAGCCGGGGTTCAGGGGTTGAAAAACTGTTTTTT. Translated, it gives CASSRGSGVEKLFF.

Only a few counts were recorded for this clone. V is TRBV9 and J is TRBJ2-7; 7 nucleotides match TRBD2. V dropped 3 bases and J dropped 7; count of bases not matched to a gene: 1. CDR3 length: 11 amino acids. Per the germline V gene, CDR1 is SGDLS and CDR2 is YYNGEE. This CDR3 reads CASSAGGEQYF. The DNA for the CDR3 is TGTGCCAGCAGCGCCGGGGGGGAGCAGTACTTC.

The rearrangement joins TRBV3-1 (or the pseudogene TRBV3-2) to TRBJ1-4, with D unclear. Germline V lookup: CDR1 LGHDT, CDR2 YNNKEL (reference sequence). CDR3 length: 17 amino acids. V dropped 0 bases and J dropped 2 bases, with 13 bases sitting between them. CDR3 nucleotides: TGTGCCAGCAGCCAAGAGGGGAGGGTAGCGACTAATGAAAAACTGTTTTTT. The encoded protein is CASSQEGRVATNEKLFF.

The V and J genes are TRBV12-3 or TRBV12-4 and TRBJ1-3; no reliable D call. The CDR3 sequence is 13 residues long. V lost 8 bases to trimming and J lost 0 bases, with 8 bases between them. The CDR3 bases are TGTGCCAGCGGGCAAAGCTCTGGAAACACCATATATTTT. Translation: CASGQSSGNTIYF.

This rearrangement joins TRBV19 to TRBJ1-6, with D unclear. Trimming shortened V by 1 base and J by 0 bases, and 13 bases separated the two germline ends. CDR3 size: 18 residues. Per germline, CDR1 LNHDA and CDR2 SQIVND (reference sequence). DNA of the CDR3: TGTGCCAGTAGTATAGGAGGGCGGCGAAGCTCCTATAATTCACCCCTCCACTTT. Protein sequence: CASSIGGRRSSYNSPLHF.

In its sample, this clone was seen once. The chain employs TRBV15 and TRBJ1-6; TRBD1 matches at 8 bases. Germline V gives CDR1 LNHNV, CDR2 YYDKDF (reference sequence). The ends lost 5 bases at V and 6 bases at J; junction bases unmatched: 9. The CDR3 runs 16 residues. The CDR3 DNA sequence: TGTGCCACCAGCGGATGGACAGGGCCCGGTAATTCACCCCTCCACTTT. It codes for CATSGWTGPGNSPLHF. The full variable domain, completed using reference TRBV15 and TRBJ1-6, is DAMVIQNPRYQVTQFGKPVTLSCSQTLNHNVMYWYQQKSSQAPKLLFHYYDKDFNNEADTPDNFQSRRPNTSFCFLDIRSPGLGDTAMYLCATSGWTGPGNSPLHFGNGTRLTVT.

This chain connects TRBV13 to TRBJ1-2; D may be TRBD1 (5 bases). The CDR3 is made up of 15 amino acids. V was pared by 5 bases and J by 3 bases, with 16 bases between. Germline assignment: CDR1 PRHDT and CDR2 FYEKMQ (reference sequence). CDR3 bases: TGTGCCAGCAGCATCGGAGGGGCCTATGACTATGGCTACACCTTC. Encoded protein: CASSIGGAYDYGYTF.

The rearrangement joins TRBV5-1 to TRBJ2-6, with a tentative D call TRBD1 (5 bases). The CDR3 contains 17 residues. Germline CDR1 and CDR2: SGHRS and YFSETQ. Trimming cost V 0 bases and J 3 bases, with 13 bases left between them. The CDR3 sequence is CASSLARQGSGANVLTF. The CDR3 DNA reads TGCGCCAGCAGCTTGGCCCGCCAGGGCAGTGGGGCCAACGTCCTGACTTTC.

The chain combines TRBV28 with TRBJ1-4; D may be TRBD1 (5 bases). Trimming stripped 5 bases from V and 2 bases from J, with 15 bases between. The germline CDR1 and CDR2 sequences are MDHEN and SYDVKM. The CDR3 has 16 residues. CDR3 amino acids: CASSTPQGGTNEKLFF. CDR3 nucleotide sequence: TGTGCCAGCAGTACACCCCAGGGTGGGACTAATGAAAAACTGTTTTTT.

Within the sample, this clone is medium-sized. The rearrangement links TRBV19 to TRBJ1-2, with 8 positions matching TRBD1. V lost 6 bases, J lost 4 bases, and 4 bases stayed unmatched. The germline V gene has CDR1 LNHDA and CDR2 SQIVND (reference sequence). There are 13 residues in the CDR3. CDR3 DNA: TGTGCCAGTAGCTCGACAGGGGCCTATGGCTACACCTTC. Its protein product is CASSSTGAYGYTF.

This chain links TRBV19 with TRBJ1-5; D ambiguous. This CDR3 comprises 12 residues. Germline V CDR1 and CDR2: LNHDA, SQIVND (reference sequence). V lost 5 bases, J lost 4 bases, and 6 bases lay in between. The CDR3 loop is CASSVQNQPQHF. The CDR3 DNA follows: TGTGCCAGTAGTGTGCAGAATCAGCCCCAGCATTTT.

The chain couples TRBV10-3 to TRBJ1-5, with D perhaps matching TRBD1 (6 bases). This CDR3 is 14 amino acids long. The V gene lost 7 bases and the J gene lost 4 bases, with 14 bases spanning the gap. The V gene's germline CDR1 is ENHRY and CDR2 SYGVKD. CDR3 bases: TGTGCCATCATCTCCGGGGGGGCAAATCAGCCCCAGCATTTT. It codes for CAIISGGANQPQHF.

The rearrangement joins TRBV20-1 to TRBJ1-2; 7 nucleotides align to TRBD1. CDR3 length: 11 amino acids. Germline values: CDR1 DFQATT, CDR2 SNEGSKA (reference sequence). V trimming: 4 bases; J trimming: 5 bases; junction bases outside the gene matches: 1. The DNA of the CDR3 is TGCAGTGCTACGGGACAGTATGGCTACACCTTC. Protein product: CSATGQYGYTF.

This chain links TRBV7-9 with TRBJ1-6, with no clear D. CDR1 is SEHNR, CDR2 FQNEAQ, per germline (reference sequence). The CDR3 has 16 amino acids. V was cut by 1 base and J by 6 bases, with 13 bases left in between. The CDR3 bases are TGTGCCAGCAGCTTAGGGGAGACGGAATTTAATTCACCCCTCCACTTT. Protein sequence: CASSLGETEFNSPLHF.

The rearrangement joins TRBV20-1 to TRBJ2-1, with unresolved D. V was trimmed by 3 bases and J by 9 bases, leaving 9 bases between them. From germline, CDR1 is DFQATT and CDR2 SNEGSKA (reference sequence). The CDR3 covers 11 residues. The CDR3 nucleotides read TGCAGTGCTAGGGGCGATCTTGAGCAGTTCTTC. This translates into CSARGDLEQFF.

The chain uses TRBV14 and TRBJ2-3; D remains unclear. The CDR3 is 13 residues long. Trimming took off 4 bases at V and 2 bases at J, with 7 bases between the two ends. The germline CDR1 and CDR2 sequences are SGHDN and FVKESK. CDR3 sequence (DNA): TGTGCCAGCAGCCGGTACACCACAGATACGCAGTATTTT. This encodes CASSRYTTDTQYF.

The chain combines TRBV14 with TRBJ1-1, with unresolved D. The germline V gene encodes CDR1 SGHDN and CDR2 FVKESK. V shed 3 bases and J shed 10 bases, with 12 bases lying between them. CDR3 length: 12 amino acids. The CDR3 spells CASSHLQWLAFF. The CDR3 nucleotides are TGTGCCAGCAGCCATTTACAGTGGCTAGCTTTCTTT.